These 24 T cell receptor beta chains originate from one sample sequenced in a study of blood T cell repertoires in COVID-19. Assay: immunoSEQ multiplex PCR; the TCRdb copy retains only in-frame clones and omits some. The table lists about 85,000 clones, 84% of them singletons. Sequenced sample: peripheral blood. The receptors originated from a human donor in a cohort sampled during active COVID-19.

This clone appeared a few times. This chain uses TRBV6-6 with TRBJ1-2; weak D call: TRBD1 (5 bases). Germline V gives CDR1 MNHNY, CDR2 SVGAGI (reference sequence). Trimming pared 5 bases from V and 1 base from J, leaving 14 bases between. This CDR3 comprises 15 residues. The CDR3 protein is CASSPDSTVNYGYTF. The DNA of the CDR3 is TGTGCCAGCAGTCCCGACTCGACAGTTAACTATGGCTACACCTTC.

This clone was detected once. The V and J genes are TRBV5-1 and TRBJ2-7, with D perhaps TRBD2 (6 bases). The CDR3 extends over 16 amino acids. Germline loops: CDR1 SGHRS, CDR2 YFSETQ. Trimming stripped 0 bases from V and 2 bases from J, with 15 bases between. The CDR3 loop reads CASSLGGTAIAYEQYF. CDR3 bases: TGCGCCAGCAGCTTGGGGGGGACTGCTATTGCCTACGAGCAGTACTTC.

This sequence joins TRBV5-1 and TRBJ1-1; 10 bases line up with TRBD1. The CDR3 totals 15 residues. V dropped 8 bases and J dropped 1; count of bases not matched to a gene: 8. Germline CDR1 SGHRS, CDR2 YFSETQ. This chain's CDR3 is CASKRTGGANTEAFF. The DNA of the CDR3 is TGCGCCAGTAAACGGACAGGGGGGGCGAACACTGAAGCTTTCTTT.

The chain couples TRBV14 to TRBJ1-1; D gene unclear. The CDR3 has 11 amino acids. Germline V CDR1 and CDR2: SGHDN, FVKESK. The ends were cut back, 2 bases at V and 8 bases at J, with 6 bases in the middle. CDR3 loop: CASSQPKEAFF. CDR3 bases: TGTGCCAGCAGCCAACCAAAAGAAGCTTTCTTT.

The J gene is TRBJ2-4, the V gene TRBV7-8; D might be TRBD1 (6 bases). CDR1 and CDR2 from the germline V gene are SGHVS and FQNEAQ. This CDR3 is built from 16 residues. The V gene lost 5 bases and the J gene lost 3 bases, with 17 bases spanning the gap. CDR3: CASSLINREVKNIQYF. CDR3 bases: TGTGCCAGCAGCCTAATCAACAGGGAAGTCAAAAACATTCAGTACTTC.

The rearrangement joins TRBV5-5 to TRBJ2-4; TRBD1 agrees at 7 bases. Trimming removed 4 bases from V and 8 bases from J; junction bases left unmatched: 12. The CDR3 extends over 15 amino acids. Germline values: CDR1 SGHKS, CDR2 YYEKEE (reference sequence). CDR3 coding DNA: TGTGCCAGCAGCCCGTTGGGGGACAGTAACGACATTCAGTACTTC. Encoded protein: CASSPLGDSNDIQYF. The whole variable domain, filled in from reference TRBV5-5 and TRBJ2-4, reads DAGVTQSPTHLIKTRGQQVTLRCSPISGHKSVSWYQQVLGQGPQFIFQYYEKEERGRGNFPDRFSARQFPNYSSELNVNALLLGDSALYLCASSPLGDSNDIQYFGAGTRLSVL.

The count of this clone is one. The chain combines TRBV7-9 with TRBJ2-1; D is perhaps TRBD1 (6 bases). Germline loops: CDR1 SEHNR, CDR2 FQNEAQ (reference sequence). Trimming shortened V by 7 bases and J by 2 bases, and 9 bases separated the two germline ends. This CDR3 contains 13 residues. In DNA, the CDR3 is TGTGCCAGCACCGGACAGCCCTACAATGAGCAGTTCTTC. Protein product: CASTGQPYNEQFF.

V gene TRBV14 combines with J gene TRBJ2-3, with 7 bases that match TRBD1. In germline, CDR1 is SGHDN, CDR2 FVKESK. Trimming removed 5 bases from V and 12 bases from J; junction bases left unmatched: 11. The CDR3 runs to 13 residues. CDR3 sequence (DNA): TGTGCCAGCAGCTGGCGACAGGGCACCCCTCAGTATTTT. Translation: CASSWRQGTPQYF. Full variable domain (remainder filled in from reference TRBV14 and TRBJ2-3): EAGVTQFPSHSVIEKGQTVTLRCDPISGHDNLYWYRRVMGKEIKFLLHFVKESKQDESGMPNNRFLAERTGGTYSTLKVQPAELEDSGVYFCASSWRQGTPQYFGPGTRLTVL.

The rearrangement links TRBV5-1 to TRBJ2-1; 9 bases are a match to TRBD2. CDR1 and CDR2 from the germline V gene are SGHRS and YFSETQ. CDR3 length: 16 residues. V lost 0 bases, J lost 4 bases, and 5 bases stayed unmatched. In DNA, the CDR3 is TGCGCCAGCAGCTTGGGTAGCGGGGGACGTTACAATGAGCAGTTCTTC. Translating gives CASSLGSGGRYNEQFF.

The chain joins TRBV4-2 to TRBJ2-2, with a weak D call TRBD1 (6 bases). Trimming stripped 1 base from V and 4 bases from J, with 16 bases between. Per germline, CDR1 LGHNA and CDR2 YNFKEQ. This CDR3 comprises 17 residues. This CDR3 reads CASSQVGASWATGELFF. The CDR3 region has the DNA TGTGCCAGCAGCCAAGTGGGGGCTAGTTGGGCCACCGGGGAGCTGTTTTTT.

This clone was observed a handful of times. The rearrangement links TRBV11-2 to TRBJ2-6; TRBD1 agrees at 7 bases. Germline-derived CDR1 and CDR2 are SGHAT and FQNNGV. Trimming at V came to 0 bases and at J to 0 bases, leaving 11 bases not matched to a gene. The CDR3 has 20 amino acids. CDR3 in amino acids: CASSLDSGTVRSSGANVLTF. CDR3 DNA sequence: TGTGCCAGCAGCTTAGATTCCGGGACAGTCAGAAGCTCTGGGGCCAACGTCCTGACTTTC. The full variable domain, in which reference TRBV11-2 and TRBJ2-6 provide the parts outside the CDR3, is EAGVAQSPRYKIIEKRQSVAFWCNPISGHATLYWYQQILGQGPKLLIQFQNNGVVDDSQLPKDRFSAERLKGVDSTLKIQPAKLEDSAVYLCASSLDSGTVRSSGANVLTFGAGSRLTVL.

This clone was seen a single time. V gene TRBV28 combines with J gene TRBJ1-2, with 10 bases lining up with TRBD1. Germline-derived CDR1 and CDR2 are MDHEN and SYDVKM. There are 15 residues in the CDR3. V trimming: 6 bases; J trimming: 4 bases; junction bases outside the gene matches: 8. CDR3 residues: CASRLPRTGGYGYTF. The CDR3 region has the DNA TGTGCCAGCAGACTCCCCCGGACAGGGGGCTATGGCTACACCTTC.

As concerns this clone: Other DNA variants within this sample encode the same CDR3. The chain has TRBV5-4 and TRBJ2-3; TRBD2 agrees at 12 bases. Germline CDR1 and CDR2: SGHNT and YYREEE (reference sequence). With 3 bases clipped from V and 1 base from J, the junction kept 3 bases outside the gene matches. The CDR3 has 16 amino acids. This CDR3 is CASSYRLAGGTDTQYF. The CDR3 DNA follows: TGTGCCAGCAGCTACAGACTAGCGGGGGGCACAGATACGCAGTATTTT.

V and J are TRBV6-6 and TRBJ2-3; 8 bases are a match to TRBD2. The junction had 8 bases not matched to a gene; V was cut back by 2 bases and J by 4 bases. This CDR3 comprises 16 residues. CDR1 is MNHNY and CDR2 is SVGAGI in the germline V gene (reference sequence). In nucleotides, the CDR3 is TGTGCCAGCAGTTACGCACCGGGGGGGCCGTCAGATACGCAGTATTTT. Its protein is CASSYAPGGPSDTQYF.

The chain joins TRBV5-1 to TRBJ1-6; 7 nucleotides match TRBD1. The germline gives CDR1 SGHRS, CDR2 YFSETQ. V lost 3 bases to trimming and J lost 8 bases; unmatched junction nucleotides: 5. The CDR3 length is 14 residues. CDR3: CASSSQGWDSPLHF. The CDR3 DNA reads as TGCGCCAGCAGCTCACAGGGGTGGGATTCACCCCTCCACTTT.

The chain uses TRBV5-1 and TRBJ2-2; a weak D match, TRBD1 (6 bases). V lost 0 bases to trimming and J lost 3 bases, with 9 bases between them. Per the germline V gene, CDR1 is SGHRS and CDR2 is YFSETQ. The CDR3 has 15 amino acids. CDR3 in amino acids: CASSLGQGYTGELFF. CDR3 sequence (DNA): TGCGCCAGCAGCTTGGGTCAGGGGTACACCGGGGAGCTGTTTTTT.

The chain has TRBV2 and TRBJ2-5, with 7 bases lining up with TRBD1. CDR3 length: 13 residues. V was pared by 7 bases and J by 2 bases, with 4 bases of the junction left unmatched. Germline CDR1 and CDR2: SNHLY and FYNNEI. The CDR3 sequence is CASNPGQQETQYF. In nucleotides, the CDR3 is TGTGCCAGCAATCCGGGACAGCAAGAGACCCAGTACTTC.

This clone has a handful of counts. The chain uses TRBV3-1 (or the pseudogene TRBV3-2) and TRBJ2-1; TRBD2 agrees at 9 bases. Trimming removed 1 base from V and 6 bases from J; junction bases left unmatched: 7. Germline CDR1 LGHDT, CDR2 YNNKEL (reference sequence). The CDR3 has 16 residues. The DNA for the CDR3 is TGTGCCAGCAGCCAAGGTTATAGCGGGGGCATCAATGAGCAGTTCTTC. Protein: CASSQGYSGGINEQFF.

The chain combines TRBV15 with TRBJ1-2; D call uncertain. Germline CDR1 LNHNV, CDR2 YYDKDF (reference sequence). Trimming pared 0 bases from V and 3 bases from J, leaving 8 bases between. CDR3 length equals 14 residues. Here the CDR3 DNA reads TGTGCCACCAGCAGAGATAGGAGGGACTATGGCTACACCTTC. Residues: CATSRDRRDYGYTF.

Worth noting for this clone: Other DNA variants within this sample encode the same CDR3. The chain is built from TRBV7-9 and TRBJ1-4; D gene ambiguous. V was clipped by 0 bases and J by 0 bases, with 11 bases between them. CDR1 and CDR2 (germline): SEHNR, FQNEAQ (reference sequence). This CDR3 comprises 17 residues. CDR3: CASSLALPRATNEKLFF. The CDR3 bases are TGTGCCAGCAGCTTAGCGCTCCCGAGGGCAACTAATGAAAAACTGTTTTTT.

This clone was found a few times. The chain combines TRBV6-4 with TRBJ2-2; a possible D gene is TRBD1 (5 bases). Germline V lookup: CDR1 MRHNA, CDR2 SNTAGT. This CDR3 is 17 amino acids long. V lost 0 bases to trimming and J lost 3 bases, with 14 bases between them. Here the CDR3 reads CASSDSTSQGHTGELFF. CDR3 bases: TGTGCCAGCAGTGACTCGACCAGCCAGGGTCACACCGGGGAGCTGTTTTTT.

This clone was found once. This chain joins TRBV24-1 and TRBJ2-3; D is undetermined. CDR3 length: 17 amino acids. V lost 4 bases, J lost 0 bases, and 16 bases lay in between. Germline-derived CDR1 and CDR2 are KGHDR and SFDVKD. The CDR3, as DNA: TGTGCCACCAGTGACCTTGGGCCACCCTGGAGCACAGATACGCAGTATTTT. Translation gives CATSDLGPPWSTDTQYF.

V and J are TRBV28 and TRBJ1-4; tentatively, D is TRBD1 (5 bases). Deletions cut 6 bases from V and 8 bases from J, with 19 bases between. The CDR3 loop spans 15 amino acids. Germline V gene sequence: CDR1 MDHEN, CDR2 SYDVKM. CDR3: CASRTGGGVGEKLFF. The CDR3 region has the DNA TGTGCCAGCAGAACCGGGGGGGGTGTCGGGGAAAAACTGTTTTTT. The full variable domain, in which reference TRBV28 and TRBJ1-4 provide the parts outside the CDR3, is DVKVTQSSRYLVKRTGEKVFLECVQDMDHENMFWYRQDPGLGLRLIYFSYDVKMKEKGDIPEGYSVSREKKERFSLILESASTNQTSMYLCASRTGGGVGEKLFFGSGTQLSVL.

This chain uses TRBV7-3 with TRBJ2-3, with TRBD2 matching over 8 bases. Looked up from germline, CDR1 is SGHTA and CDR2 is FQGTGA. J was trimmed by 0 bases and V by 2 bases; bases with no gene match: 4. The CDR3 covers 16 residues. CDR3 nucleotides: TGTGCCAGCAGCTTACGGGGGGGCCCCAGCACAGATACGCAGTATTTT. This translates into CASSLRGGPSTDTQYF.